Listed below are T cell receptor beta chains from one sample, sequenced in a study of blood T cell repertoires in COVID-19. The method was immunoSEQ multiplex PCR; TCRdb's version includes in-frame clones alone and lacks a portion of them. This sample has some 87,000 clones, with around three quarters found just once. The sequencing input was peripheral blood. These receptors were collected from a man aged 50 to 60 who had recovered from COVID-19. Each CDR3 is given with its conserved first and last residue. D genes are given only for firm matches. Size values are once, few and many counts, or a class for expanded clones, and some rows have none.

J: TRBJ1-2
V: TRBV14
length: 13
D: TRBD1
size: NA
CDR3: CASSRDSNYGYTF
DNA: TGTGCCAGCAGCCGGGACAGCAACTATGGCTACACCTTC

J: TRBJ2-1
V: TRBV6-4
length: 16
D: TRBD2
size: NA
CDR3: CASRLEGGSSYNEQFF
DNA: TGTGCCAGCAGGCTAGAGGGCGGGAGCTCCTACAATGAGCAGTTCTTC

J: TRBJ1-4
V: TRBV2
length: 14
D: NA
size: once
CDR3: CASRGGGLNEKLFF
DNA: TGTGCCAGCAGGGGCGGGGGACTTAATGAAAAACTGTTTTTT

J: TRBJ2-3
V: TRBV27
length: 17
D: NA
size: once
CDR3: CASSFRGGPGVPDTQYF
DNA: TGTGCCAGCAGTTTTCGAGGAGGGCCGGGAGTCCCCGATACGCAGTATTTT

J: TRBJ1-6
V: TRBV5-4
length: 14
D: NA
size: NA
CDR3: CASSLMDRNSPLHF
DNA: TGTGCCAGCAGCTTAATGGACAGAAATTCACCCCTCCACTTT

J: TRBJ1-6
V: TRBV14
length: 17
D: TRBD1
size: once
CDR3: CASSPTGTGNFNSPLHF
DNA: TGTGCCAGCAGCCCGACAGGGACGGGAAACTTTAATTCACCCCTCCACTTT

J: TRBJ2-1
V: TRBV7-2
length: 12
D: NA
size: once
CDR3: CASSAGFHEQFF
DNA: TGTGCCAGTTCCGCGGGGTTCCATGAGCAGTTCTTC

J: TRBJ2-1
V: TRBV10-1
length: 15
D: TRBD2
size: NA
CDR3: CASSGGAGGPNEQFF
DNA: TGCGCCAGCAGTGGGGGGGCGGGGGGCCCCAATGAGCAGTTCTTC

J: TRBJ2-5
V: TRBV5-1
length: 13
D: NA
size: once
CDR3: CASSLASRETQYF
DNA: TGCGCCAGCAGCTTGGCTAGCAGAGAGACCCAGTACTTC

J: TRBJ1-6
V: TRBV2
length: 12
D: TRBD1
size: few
CDR3: CASGQGNSPLHF
DNA: TGTGCCAGCGGACAGGGGAATTCACCCCTCCACTTT

J: TRBJ1-2
V: TRBV5-6
length: 16
D: NA
size: NA
CDR3: CASRTPKQGRGYGYTF
DNA: TGTGCCAGCAGAACACCGAAGCAGGGGAGGGGGTATGGCTACACCTTC

J: TRBJ2-7
V: TRBV7-9
length: 12
D: NA
size: NA
CDR3: CASSLVPGKYYF
DNA: TGTGCCAGCAGCTTAGTTCCCGGGAAATACTACTTC

J: TRBJ1-2
V: TRBV29-1
length: 13
D: NA
size: NA
CDR3: CSVEGFRGLGYTF
DNA: TGCAGCGTTGAAGGCTTTCGGGGTCTTGGCTACACCTTC

J: TRBJ2-5
V: TRBV7-7
length: 15
D: TRBD2
size: NA
CDR3: CASSQGLAAGETQYF
DNA: TGTGCCAGCAGCCAAGGACTAGCGGCCGGAGAGACCCAGTACTTC

J: TRBJ2-4
V: TRBV4-1
length: 15
D: TRBD2
size: NA
CDR3: CASSPSGGDGNIQYF
DNA: TGCGCCAGCAGCCCTAGCGGGGGGGATGGAAACATTCAGTACTTC

J: TRBJ2-4
V: TRBV24-1
length: 15
D: TRBD1
size: NA
CDR3: CATSDGQGAGDIQYF
DNA: TGTGCCACCAGTGATGGACAGGGGGCTGGGGACATTCAGTACTTC

J: TRBJ2-1
V: TRBV7-2
length: 14
D: TRBD2
size: NA
CDR3: CASSLPGLAGKVFF
DNA: TGTGCCAGCAGCTTACCTGGACTAGCGGGAAAGGTGTTCTTC